These 26 T cell receptor beta chains share one sample of origin, sequenced in a study of shared clonotypes between healthy human individuals. Sequencing was performed with immunoSEQ multiplex PCR; in TCRdb, only in-frame clones are kept and a portion is missing. The table has about half a million clones, roughly 80% seen once. The sample taken for sequencing was PBMCs. Receptor source: a woman in her thirties or forties in good health. Some clones in this sample may be carry-over from other donors' samples.

The genes are TRBV5-1 and TRBJ1-4, with TRBD1 matching 7 bases. Germline trimming cut 5 bases from V and 1 base from J; bases unmatched to any gene: 8. CDR3 size: 16 residues. The V gene's germline CDR1 is SGHRS and CDR2 YFSETQ. CDR3 DNA: TGCGCCAGCAGACAGGCCTACAGGGGAACTAATGAAAAACTGTTTTTT. Translated: CASRQAYRGTNEKLFF.

V usage is TRBV30 and J usage is TRBJ1-4; D unclear. The CDR3 is 13 residues long. The V gene's germline CDR1 is GTSNPN and CDR2 SVGIG (reference sequence). V was cut by 0 bases and J by 4 bases, with 6 bases left in between. This CDR3 is CAWSVGLNEKLFF. CDR3 DNA: TGTGCCTGGAGTGTAGGGCTTAATGAAAAACTGTTTTTT.

The genes are TRBV7-2 and TRBJ1-1; maybe TRBD1 (6 bases). V was cut by 1 base and J by 0 bases, with 15 bases left in between. The CDR3 runs 17 residues. Germline-derived CDR1 and CDR2 are SGHTA and FQGNSA. The CDR3 region is CASSLDGRQALNTEAFF. CDR3 DNA sequence: TGTGCCAGCAGCTTAGATGGCCGACAGGCTTTGAACACTGAAGCTTTCTTT.

The V call is TRBV19, the J call TRBJ2-7; 14 positions agree with TRBD2. CDR1 is LNHDA and CDR2 is SQIVND in the germline V gene (reference sequence). CDR3 size: 14 residues. V was pared by 5 bases and J by 9 bases, with 6 bases of the junction left unmatched. The CDR3 sequence: CASSLGTSGSLQYF. CDR3 nucleotides: TGTGCCAGTAGTCTCGGGACTAGCGGGAGCCTGCAGTACTTC.

The chain links TRBV5-1 to TRBJ1-3; the D is unclear. Trimming took 0 bases from V and 0 from J, leaving 10 bases between them. Germline loops: CDR1 SGHRS, CDR2 YFSETQ. This CDR3 spans 16 amino acids. As DNA, the CDR3 is TGCGCCAGCAGCTTGGGGTCACCCTCCTCTGGAAACACCATATATTTT. Amino acids: CASSLGSPSSGNTIYF.

The table lists this clone with a few counts. The chain recombines TRBV7-9 with TRBJ1-5, with unresolved D. The length of the CDR3 is 13 residues. V dropped 3 bases and J dropped 3 bases, with 6 bases sitting between them. CDR1 and CDR2 (germline): SEHNR, FQNEAQ (reference sequence). As DNA, the CDR3 is TGTGCCAGCAGCTTCACGGACAATCAGCCCCAGCATTTT. Translation gives CASSFTDNQPQHF.

Only one count was recorded for this clone. The CDR3 nucleotides are TGCGCCAGCAGCTTGAACCCGACCGGGACCTCAAACACTGAAGCTTTCTTT. The encoded protein is CASSLNPTGTSNTEAFF. V gene TRBV5-1 combines with J gene TRBJ1-1; TRBD1 is a possible D gene (5 bases). This CDR3 contains 17 residues. Trimming removed 1 base at V and 2 bases at J, with 18 bases between. Germline V CDR1 and CDR2: SGHRS, YFSETQ.

The DNA of the CDR3 is TGTGCCAGCAGCTTGCCCGGGGAGAGCGACCGCCAGTACTTC. Translated, it gives CASSLPGESDRQYF. V and J are TRBV7-6 and TRBJ2-5; D may be TRBD2 (5 bases). CDR3 size: 14 residues. CDR1 SGHVS and CDR2 FNYEAQ come from the germline V gene. Trimming took off 3 bases at V and 10 bases at J, with 18 bases between the two ends.

The chain carries TRBV4-1 and TRBJ2-5; the D gene could be TRBD1 or TRBD2 (5 bases each). CDR1 and CDR2 (germline): MGHRA, YSYEKL. The CDR3 length is 17 residues. V was shortened by 2 bases and J by 5 bases, with 21 bases between the two germline ends. The CDR3 region has the DNA TGCGCCAGCAGCCAAAGGGACGAGGGACCTCGCGGGGAGACCCAGTACTTC. Its translation is CASSQRDEGPRGETQYF.

The CDR3 bases are TGTGCCAGCTCAGCAACATCAGATCAGCCCCAGCATTTT. Translated: CASSATSDQPQHF. The chain is built from TRBV18 and TRBJ1-5; unclear D gene. There are 13 residues in the CDR3. With 5 bases removed from V and 5 bases from J, the gap between germline ends came to 10 bases. Germline CDR1 and CDR2: KGHSH and LQKENI.

The CDR3: CASSPRAGTRTGEAFF. The DNA of the CDR3 is TGTGCCAGCTCCCCCCGAGCGGGGACTAGAACAGGTGAAGCTTTCTTT. The chain joins TRBV18 to TRBJ1-1; D possibly corresponds to TRBD1 (5 bases). The germline V gene has CDR1 KGHSH and CDR2 LQKENI. The CDR3 has 16 residues. V shed 6 bases and J shed 7 bases, with 24 bases lying between them.

This chain connects TRBV4-3 to TRBJ2-7; D may be TRBD1 (6 bases). The ends were cut back, 4 bases at V and 2 bases at J, with 18 bases in the middle. CDR1 is LGHNA, CDR2 YSLEER, per germline. The CDR3 has 16 residues. The CDR3 bases are TGCGCCAGCAGCCGCCCCCCGGACAGAGGACCCTACGAGCAGTACTTC. Translated, it gives CASSRPPDRGPYEQYF.

The chain combines TRBV9 with TRBJ2-2, with 8 bases aligning to TRBD1. This CDR3 is built from 14 residues. V trimming: 4 bases; J trimming: 5 bases; junction bases outside the gene matches: 4. From germline, CDR1 is SGDLS and CDR2 YYNGEE. CDR3 bases: TGTGCCAGCAGCACCAGGACAGGGACCGGGGAGCTGTTTTTT. This encodes CASSTRTGTGELFF.

The gene calls are TRBV18 and TRBJ1-1; D might be TRBD1 (6 bases). V was clipped by 3 bases and J by 2 bases, with 16 bases between them. Germline V gene lookup returns CDR1 KGHSH and CDR2 LQKENI. The CDR3 consists of 16 residues. DNA of the CDR3: TGTGCCAGCTCACCGACACCCCAAGGGGGAAACACTGAAGCTTTCTTT. Protein product: CASSPTPQGGNTEAFF.

Points on this clone: The same CDR3 is also encoded by other DNA sequences in this sample. The J gene is TRBJ2-3, the V gene TRBV9, with D tentatively TRBD1 (5 bases). Germline values: CDR1 SGDLS, CDR2 YYNGEE. The CDR3 totals 13 residues. V was pared by 0 bases and J by 4 bases, with 6 bases between. CDR3 coding DNA: TGTGCCAGCAGCGTAGTAGGGGCAGATACGCAGTATTTT. It codes for CASSVVGADTQYF.

This chain uses TRBV7-2 with TRBJ2-7; no firm D call. The CDR3 loop spans 11 amino acids. Germline V gene lookup returns CDR1 SGHTA and CDR2 FQGNSA. The V end was cut by 5 bases, the J end by 6 bases, with 8 bases between. The CDR3 loop reads CASSEALEQYF. The CDR3 region has the DNA TGTGCCAGCAGCGAGGCTCTCGAGCAGTACTTC.

The chain is built from TRBV19 and TRBJ2-5; D might be TRBD1 or TRBD2, each matching 5 bases. The germline V and J ends were trimmed by 5 bases and 2 bases, with 9 bases remaining between them. This CDR3 comprises 13 residues. The germline gives CDR1 LNHDA, CDR2 SQIVND (reference sequence). In DNA, the CDR3 is TGTGCCAGTAGTGACAGCGGACAAGAGACCCAGTACTTC. Translating gives CASSDSGQETQYF.

The V and J genes are TRBV28 and TRBJ2-7; D is possibly TRBD1 (5 bases). CDR1 and CDR2 (germline): MDHEN, SYDVKM. V was trimmed by 6 bases and J by 3 bases, leaving 12 bases between them. CDR3 length: 13 residues. The CDR3 nucleotides read TGTGCCAGCAGCGTCGGACATTACTACGAGCAGTACTTC. Protein product: CASSVGHYYEQYF.

The chain recombines TRBV5-8 with TRBJ1-5, with 8 bases fitting TRBD1. V was clipped by 1 base and J by 6 bases; unmatched bases: 6. Germline V gene lookup returns CDR1 SGHTS and CDR2 YDEGEE. The CDR3 has 15 residues. CDR3 protein: CASSLRATGGQPQHF. Here the CDR3 DNA reads TGTGCCAGCAGCTTGCGGGCTACAGGGGGTCAGCCCCAGCATTTT.

The gene calls are TRBV10-2 and TRBJ2-7, with 11 positions matching TRBD2. V lost 4 bases, J lost 4 bases, and 9 bases stayed unmatched. The CDR3 spans 16 residues. Germline CDR1 WSHSY, CDR2 SAAADI. The CDR3, as DNA: TGCGCCAGCAGTGTCGGTAGCGGGAGGGTTCTATACGAGCAGTACTTC. Residues: CASSVGSGRVLYEQYF.

The chain couples TRBV6-6 to TRBJ2-5, with TRBD2 matching over 11 bases. This CDR3 comprises 15 residues. Germline V lookup: CDR1 MNHNY, CDR2 SVGAGI (reference sequence). Trimming removed 4 bases from V and 5 bases from J; junction bases left unmatched: 6. Here the CDR3 reads CASSSTLAGEETQYF. DNA of the CDR3: TGTGCCAGCAGTTCCACACTAGCGGGAGAGGAGACCCAGTACTTC.

In its sample, this clone was seen a few times. This chain links TRBV7-2 with TRBJ1-2; D may be TRBD1 (5 bases). Per germline, CDR1 SGHTA and CDR2 FQGNSA. V lost 2 bases to trimming and J lost 4 bases, with 14 bases between them. This CDR3 has 15 residues. The CDR3 nucleotides read TGTGCCAGCAGCTTACCCCGGCGGGGGGGCTATGGCTACACCTTC. Protein: CASSLPRRGGYGYTF.

The J gene is TRBJ1-1, the V gene TRBV6-5; D unresolved. V lost 4 bases to trimming and J lost 4 bases, with 7 bases between them. The CDR3 covers 12 residues. The germline CDR1 and CDR2 sequences are MNHEY and SVGAGI. The CDR3 reads CASSSSGTEAFF. CDR3 nucleotide sequence: TGTGCCAGCAGTTCCTCTGGCACTGAAGCTTTCTTT.

This chain connects TRBV7-9 to TRBJ1-1; 7 bases line up with TRBD1. Germline V gene data show CDR1 as SEHNR and CDR2 as FQNEAQ (reference sequence). The CDR3 has 14 amino acids. V lost 5 bases, J lost 1 base, and 4 bases stayed unmatched. The CDR3 protein is CASSAGTENTEAFF. For the CDR3, the DNA is TGTGCCAGCAGCGCCGGGACAGAGAACACTGAAGCTTTCTTT.

The chain employs TRBV9 and TRBJ2-5; no clear D gene. Germline CDR1 reads SGDLS; CDR2 reads YYNGEE. There are 13 residues in the CDR3. The V gene lost 0 bases and the J gene lost 5 bases, with 8 bases spanning the gap. CDR3 sequence: CASSVGGGETQYF. The CDR3 bases are TGTGCCAGCAGCGTAGGTGGTGGGGAGACCCAGTACTTC.

The table lists this clone with a few counts. The CDR3 DNA sequence: TGTGCCACCAGCTACAGGGGGCAGCCCCAGCATTTT. Protein sequence: CATSYRGQPQHF. V and J are TRBV15 and TRBJ1-5; 8 nucleotides line up with TRBD1. V was pared by 5 bases and J by 7 bases, with 1 base of the junction left unmatched. The CDR3 is made up of 12 amino acids. Germline values: CDR1 LNHNV, CDR2 YYDKDF (reference sequence).